Described below is a single TCR beta chain sequence and its context. Its cognate antigen is unknown. The CDR3 loop spans 15 amino acids. Germline values: CDR1 SGHVS, CDR2 FQNEAQ. The V segment lost 6 bases and the J segment 5 bases; nucleotides outside the gene matches: 9. This sample stems from a study of PD-1 blockade in classical Hodgkin lymphoma. General study findings and limits: The authors excluded patients who started nivolumab under 1 year after ASCT. When set against healthy donors, newly diagnosed patients were reported to show lower baseline TCR diversity. Diversity in CD4+ TCRs, unlike that measured in CD8+ TCRs, had risen significantly by C4D1. Baseline diversity in complete responders resembled that of newly diagnosed patients.

Brentuximab vedotin exposure varied, and every patient relapsed after autologous stem cell transplantation. Data came from immunoSEQ multiplex PCR; TCRdb stores just in-frame clones and leaves some out. The sample has around 19,000 clones, roughly 73% seen once; the top ten hold around 22%. This receptor was taken from a human donor with classical Hodgkin lymphoma. The sequencing here drew on peripheral blood mononuclear cells (PBMCs), taken before the second cycle of nivolumab. The chain is built from TRBV7-8 and TRBJ2-1, with 8 bases lining up with TRBD1. The CDR3 loop reads CASRNRQGNNNEQFF. The DNA for the CDR3 is TGTGCCAGCAGAAATCGACAGGGGAATAACAATGAGCAGTTCTTC.